The present T cell receptor beta chain was sequenced within a study of beta chain features in type 1 diabetes. CDR3 length equals 16 residues. Between the trimmed V and J ends, which lost 8 bases and 0 bases, there was a span of 16 bases. The V gene's germline CDR1 is SGHTA and CDR2 FQGTGA. Details on this clone: What it binds is unknown.

Broader study findings: Type 1 diabetes patients had fewer VDJ junction insertions and more deletions.

Sequenced material consisted of expressed TCRB transcripts (all of the isolated RNA was reverse transcribed). Generated by immunoSEQ multiplex PCR, the TCRdb table keeps only in-frame clones and is missing some. The sample has 810,000 or so clones, under 20% seen once. The chain links TRBV7-3 to TRBJ2-2; D possibly corresponds to TRBD2 (7 bases). What was sequenced was naive CD4+ T cells from blood. This sequence originates from a woman younger than 35 in good health. The CDR3 DNA sequence: TGTGCCAGCTCCCCGGGGGGCGGGTCGAACACCGGGGAGCTGTTTTTT. Amino acid sequence: CASSPGGGSNTGELFF.